The T cell receptor (beta chain) described here comes from a study of naive and memory T cell subsets. In its sample, this clonotype was seen a few times. The antigen remains unidentified. The V and J ends lost 7 bases and 8 bases respectively, with 11 bases between them. Germline V gene data show CDR1 as MNHEY and CDR2 as SVGEGT. CDR3 length: 11 amino acids. Notes on the study in general: Especially in CD8 cells, naive repertoires contained a few larger clonotypes, possibly CD45RA-re-expressing memory cells.

An equimolar mix of two oligonucleotides served as the beta constant-region primer for TRBC1 and TRBC2. Ligated cDNA was amplified by four rounds of PCR with nested alpha and beta constant-region primers and SP2. Ligation attached a single-stranded oligonucleotide with a 12-nucleotide UMI and the SP2 primer to the cDNA 3' end. TCRdb reprocessed the UMI-ligation and nested PCR reads with MiXCR, giving one entry per CDR3 protein. The sample consists of about 90,000 distinct CDR3 sequences, about 11% of them appearing once. V is TRBV6-2 or TRBV6-3 and J is TRBJ1-1; no firm D call. The receptor was derived from a human donor in good health. The sample consisted of naive CD4+ T cells from blood. In nucleotides, the CDR3 is TGTGCCAGCACCGATACCAGGGAAGCTTTCTTT. Protein product: CASTDTREAFF.